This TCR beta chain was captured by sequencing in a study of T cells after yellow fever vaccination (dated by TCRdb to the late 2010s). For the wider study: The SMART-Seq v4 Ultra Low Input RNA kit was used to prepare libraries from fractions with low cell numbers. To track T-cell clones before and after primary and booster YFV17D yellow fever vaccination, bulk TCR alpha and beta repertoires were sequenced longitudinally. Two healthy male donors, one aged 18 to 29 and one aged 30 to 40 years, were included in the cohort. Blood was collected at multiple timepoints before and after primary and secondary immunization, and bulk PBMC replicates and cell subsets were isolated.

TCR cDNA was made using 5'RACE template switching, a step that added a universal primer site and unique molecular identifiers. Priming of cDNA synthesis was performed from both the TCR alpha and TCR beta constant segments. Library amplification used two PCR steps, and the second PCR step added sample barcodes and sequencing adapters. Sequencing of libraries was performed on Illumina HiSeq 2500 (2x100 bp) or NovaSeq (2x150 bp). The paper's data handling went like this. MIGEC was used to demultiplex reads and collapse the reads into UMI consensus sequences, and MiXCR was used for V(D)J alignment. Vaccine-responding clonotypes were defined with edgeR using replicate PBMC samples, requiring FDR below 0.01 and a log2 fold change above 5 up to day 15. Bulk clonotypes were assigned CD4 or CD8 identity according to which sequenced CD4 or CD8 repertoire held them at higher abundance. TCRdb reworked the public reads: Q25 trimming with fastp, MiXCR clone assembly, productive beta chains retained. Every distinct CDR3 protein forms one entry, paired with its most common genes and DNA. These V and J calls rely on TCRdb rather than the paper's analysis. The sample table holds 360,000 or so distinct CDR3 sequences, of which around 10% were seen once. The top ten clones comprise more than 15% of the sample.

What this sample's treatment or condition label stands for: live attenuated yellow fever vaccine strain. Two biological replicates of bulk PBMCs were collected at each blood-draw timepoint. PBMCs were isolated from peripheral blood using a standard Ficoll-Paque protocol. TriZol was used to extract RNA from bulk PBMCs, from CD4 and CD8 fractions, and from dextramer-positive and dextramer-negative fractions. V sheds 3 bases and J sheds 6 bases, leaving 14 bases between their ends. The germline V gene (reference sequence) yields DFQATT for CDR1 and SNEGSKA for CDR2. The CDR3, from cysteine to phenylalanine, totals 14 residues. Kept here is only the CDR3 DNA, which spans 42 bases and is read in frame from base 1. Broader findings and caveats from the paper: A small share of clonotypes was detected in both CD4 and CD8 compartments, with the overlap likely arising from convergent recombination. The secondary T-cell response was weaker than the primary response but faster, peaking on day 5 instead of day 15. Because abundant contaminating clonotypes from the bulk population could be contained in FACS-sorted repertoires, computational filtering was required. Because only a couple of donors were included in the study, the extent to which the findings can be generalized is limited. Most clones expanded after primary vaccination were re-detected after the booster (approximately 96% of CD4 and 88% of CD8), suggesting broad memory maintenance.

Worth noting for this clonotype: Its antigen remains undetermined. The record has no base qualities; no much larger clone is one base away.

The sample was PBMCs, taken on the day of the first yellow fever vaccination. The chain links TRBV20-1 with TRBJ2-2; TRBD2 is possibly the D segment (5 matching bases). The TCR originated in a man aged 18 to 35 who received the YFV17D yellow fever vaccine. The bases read TGCAGTGCTAGGTCCCCCGGCGGGCCCGGGGAGCTGTTTTTT. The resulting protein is CSARSPGGPGELFF.